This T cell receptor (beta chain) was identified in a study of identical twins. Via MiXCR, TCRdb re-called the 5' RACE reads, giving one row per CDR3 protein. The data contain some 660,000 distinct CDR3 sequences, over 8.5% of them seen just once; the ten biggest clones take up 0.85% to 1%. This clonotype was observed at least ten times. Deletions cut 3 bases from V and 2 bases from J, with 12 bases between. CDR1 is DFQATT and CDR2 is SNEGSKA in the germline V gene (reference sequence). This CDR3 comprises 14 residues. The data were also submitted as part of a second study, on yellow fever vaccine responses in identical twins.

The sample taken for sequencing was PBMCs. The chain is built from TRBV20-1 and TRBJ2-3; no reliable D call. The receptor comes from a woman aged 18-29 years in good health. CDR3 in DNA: TGCAGTGCTAGTGGGGAAAAACACACAGATACGCAGTATTTT. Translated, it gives CSASGEKHTDTQYF.